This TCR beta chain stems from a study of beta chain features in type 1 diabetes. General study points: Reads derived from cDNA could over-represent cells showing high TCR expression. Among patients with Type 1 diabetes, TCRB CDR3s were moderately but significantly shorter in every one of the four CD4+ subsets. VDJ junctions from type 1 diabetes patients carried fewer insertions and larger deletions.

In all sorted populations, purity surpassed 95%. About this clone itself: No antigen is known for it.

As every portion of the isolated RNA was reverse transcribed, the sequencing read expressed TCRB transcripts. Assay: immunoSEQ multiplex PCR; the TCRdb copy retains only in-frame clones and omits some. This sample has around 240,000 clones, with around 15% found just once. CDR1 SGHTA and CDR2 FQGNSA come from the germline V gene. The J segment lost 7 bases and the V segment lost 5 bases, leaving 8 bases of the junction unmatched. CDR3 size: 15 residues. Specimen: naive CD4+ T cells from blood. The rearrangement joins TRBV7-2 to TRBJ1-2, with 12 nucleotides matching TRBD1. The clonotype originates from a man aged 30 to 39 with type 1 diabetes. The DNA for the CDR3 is TGTGCCAGCAGCGCCCGGGACAGGGGGCTGCGTGGCTACACCTTC. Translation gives CASSARDRGLRGYTF. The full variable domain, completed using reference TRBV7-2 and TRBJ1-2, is GAGVSQSPSNKVTEKGKDVELRCDPISGHTALYWYRQSLGQGLEFLIYFQGNSAPDKSGLPSDRFSAERTGGSVSTLTIQRTQQEDSAVYLCASSARDRGLRGYTFGSGTRLTVV.